This T cell receptor (beta chain) was obtained from a study of early T cells in non-severe SARS-CoV-2 infection (dated by TCRdb to the early 2020s). About the full investigation: TCR sequencing used bulk RNA from unsorted whole blood, so alpha and beta chains could not be paired. Results and caveats for the whole study, not just this receptor: VDJdb matching was skewed toward anti-spike CD8 responses and likely underestimated virus-specific expansions, missing private and CD4 specificities.

This was a case-control study nested in a cohort of healthcare workers in London, UK, who had nasopharyngeal swab PCR tests and blood samples taken every week. Healthcare workers were recruited between 23 and 31 March 2020, during the week of the UK lockdown, and were followed weekly for up to about 15 weeks. In the case of this clonotype: It lacks a known antigen. Possible read error: a much larger clone is one base away.

V loses 1 base of germline sequence and J loses 6 bases, and the interval between the two ends is 9 bases. The CDR3, cysteine through phenylalanine, is 14 amino acids long. The DNA shown is the 42-base CDR3, in frame from base 1. Per the germline V gene, KGHSH is the CDR1 and LQKENI is the CDR2. Receptor amplification or capture employed 5' RACE. The sequencer was a NextSeq 500. The TCR library protocol attached unique molecular identifiers to individual cDNA molecules to correct for sequencing error and PCR bias. Both TCR alpha and beta chains were sequenced, and tight co-correlation was observed between alpha and beta sequence abundances in each sample. The authors processed their data as follows. Decombinator V4 was used to annotate the V gene, J gene and CDR3 of the TCR sequences. Expanded TCRs were defined as changing significantly between any two time points under a Poisson model with p below 0.0001. TCR abundances were normalised to the total number of TCRs sequenced in each sample and reported as counts per million. MAIT TCRs were defined by TRAV1-2 paired with TRAJ12, TRAJ20 or TRAJ33, and iNKT TCRs by TRAV10 paired with TRAJ18. A search of VDJdb, accessed on 1 November 2021, was run for TCRs annotated to CMV, EBV and SARS-CoV-2, with TCRs annotated for multiple antigens excluded. TCRdb ran its own pipeline on the public reads, namely fastp trimming at Q25 and MiXCR clone calling, and kept in-frame beta chains. Each CDR3 protein appears once, grouped with its most common genes and DNA. The V and J calls and clone size come from TCRdb's table, not from the authors' own analysis. This sample comprises about 67,000 distinct CDR3 sequences, around 10% of them detected only once. The ten largest clones take up 3% to 4% of the sample.

Sequencing input: whole blood. The clonotype originates from an adult who was a healthcare worker with PCR-confirmed SARS-CoV-2 infection or an uninfected control (not recorded which). This chain is built from TRBV18 and TRBJ1-4; perhaps TRBD1 is the D gene, with 5 bases matching. At the DNA level, the sequence is TGTGCCAGCTCACCACGGACAAGGGATGAAAAACTGTTTTTT. Its amino acids are CASSPRTRDEKLFF.